Listed below are T cell receptor beta chains from one sample, sequenced in a study of shared clonotypes between healthy human individuals. The method was immunoSEQ multiplex PCR; TCRdb's version includes in-frame clones alone and lacks a portion of them. The table records 450,000 to 500,000 clones, approximately 80% of them present only once. Specimen: PBMCs. The receptors originated from a woman between 40 and 50 years old in good health. Some clones in this sample may be carry-over from other donors' samples. Each CDR3 is given with its conserved first and last residue. The D gene is left open where the match is weak. Some rows have no size entry. The others give once, few or many, or a class for an expanded clone.

v_gene	d_gene	j_gene	abundance	CDR3nt	CDR3aa
TRBV7-9	.	TRBJ2-1	.	TGTGCCAGCAGTCACACGAGGGGGAGGAGCTCCTACAATGAGCAGTTCTTC	CASSHTRGRSSYNEQFF
TRBV7-9	TRBD1	TRBJ2-7	.	TGTGCCAGCAGCTTCGGCCGACAGGGGGGACAAACCCCACCCTACGAGCAGTACTTC	CASSFGRQGGQTPPYEQYF
TRBV28	TRBD1	TRBJ1-1	.	TGTGCCAGCAGTAACAGATTACAGGGGGGAGCTTTCTTT	CASSNRLQGGAFF
TRBV19	TRBD1	TRBJ2-2	.	TGTGCCAGCAAGGGGACAGGGGCTGCCGGGGAGCTGTTTTTT	CASKGTGAAGELFF
TRBV6-1	.	TRBJ2-7	.	TGTGCCAGCAGTGAAGGCGAGGGCTATTTACCCTACGAGCAGTACTTC	CASSEGEGYLPYEQYF
TRBV5-4	.	TRBJ2-7	.	TGTGCCAGCAGCCGCGAGGGCTCCTACGAGCAGTACTTC	CASSREGSYEQYF
TRBV11-2	.	TRBJ2-5	.	TGTGCCAGCAGCTCACTAGCCCCCCGGCTAGCTAAGTTGGAGACCCAGTACTTC	CASSSLAPRLAKLETQYF
TRBV19	TRBD2	TRBJ2-6	.	TGTGCCAGTAGTATCCCTAGCGGGTCGGCTGGGGCCAACGTCCTGACTTTC	CASSIPSGSAGANVLTF
TRBV6-1	.	TRBJ2-7	.	TGTGCCAGCAGTGAATTTAACAGGGCTTACGAGCAGTACTTC	CASSEFNRAYEQYF
TRBV6-1	TRBD1	TRBJ1-5	once	TGTGCCAGCAGTGGAGGACAGGGCGGCAATCAGCCCCAGCATTTT	CASSGGQGGNQPQHF
TRBV7-2	.	TRBJ2-3	.	TGTGCCAGCAGCTTATACCCCCTTACAGATACGCAGTATTTT	CASSLYPLTDTQYF
TRBV27	TRBD2	TRBJ2-5	.	TGTGCCAGCAGTTCAGCTCCGGGACTAGCGGGACAAGAGACCCAGTACTTC	CASSSAPGLAGQETQYF
TRBV5-1	TRBD1	TRBJ1-2	many	TGCGCCAGCAGCCCATCTCCCGGGACAGCCTATGGCTACACCTTC	CASSPSPGTAYGYTF
TRBV5-1	.	TRBJ1-1	few	TGCGCCAGCAGCTTGGGTTTTGGGAACACTGAAGCTTTCTTT	CASSLGFGNTEAFF
TRBV7-2	.	TRBJ1-5	.	TGTGCCAGCAGCTTAACAGGACAACCTATTCAGCCCCAGCATTTT	CASSLTGQPIQPQHF
TRBV6-1	.	TRBJ2-1	.	TGTGCCAGCAGTGTCCAGCAGTACAATGAGCAGTTCTTC	CASSVQQYNEQFF
TRBV29-1	TRBD1	TRBJ2-7	.	TGCAGCGTACTGGGGACAGTCCGGGACGAGCAGTACTTC	CSVLGTVRDEQYF
TRBV28	.	TRBJ2-7	.	TGTGCCAGCAGTTTCGGGTACGAGCAGTACTTC	CASSFGYEQYF
TRBV5-4	.	TRBJ1-2	.	TGTGCCAGCAGCTTGGGGGGAAGCTATGGCTACACCTTC	CASSLGGSYGYTF
TRBV4-1	TRBD2	TRBJ2-5	.	TGCGCCAGCAGCCAAGAGGGAGGCGGGAGTGGGCGGACCCAGTACTTC	CASSQEGGGSGRTQYF
TRBV5-1	TRBD1	TRBJ1-1	.	TGCGCCAGCAGACCAGGGGGCGCCGACACTGAAGCTTTCTTT	CASRPGGADTEAFF
TRBV2	.	TRBJ2-5	many	TGTGCCAGCAGGGGGTCTAGCGCTGGATTTTCCCAGTACTTC	CASRGSSAGFSQYF
TRBV20-1	.	TRBJ2-3	.	TGCAGTGCCTCTACAGATACGCAGTATTTT	CSASTDTQYF
TRBV5-1	.	TRBJ2-6	.	TGCGCCAGCAGCCCGGGATTGACCTCTGGGGCCAACGTCCTGACTTTC	CASSPGLTSGANVLTF
TRBV30	.	TRBJ2-7	.	TGTGCCTGGATGACAGATACCTACGAGCAGTACTTC	CAWMTDTYEQYF
TRBV5-1	.	TRBJ1-4	.	TGCGCCAGCAGCTTGCGAGGGGGAGGTGAAAAACTGTTTTTT	CASSLRGGGEKLFF
TRBV19	TRBD2	TRBJ2-5	.	TGTGCCAGTAGTACCCTAGCGGGAGTAGGCGAGACCCAGTACTTC	CASSTLAGVGETQYF